The clone carrying this T cell receptor (beta chain) was counted between two and nine times. The sample comes from a study of immune cell composition in non-small cell lung cancer. Overall study context: Histologic subtype was mainly adenocarcinoma or squamous cell carcinoma.

Profiled with immunoSEQ multiplex PCR; TCRdb holds only in-frame clones, not every one. The sample yields about 5,000 clones, approximately 80% seen once. Germline CDR1 and CDR2: SGHDT and YYEEEE. V was clipped by 2 bases and J by 2 bases, with 11 bases between them. This CDR3 has 14 residues. The V and J genes are TRBV5-6 and TRBJ2-7, with D uncertain. Sample: lung tumor tissue. The origin of this receptor is a human donor with non-small cell lung cancer. The CDR3 nucleotides are TGTGCCAGCAGCTTTGGCCTCACCGCCTACGAGCAGTACTTC. Translating gives CASSFGLTAYEQYF.